This paragraph covers one T cell receptor beta chain sequence. Its antigen remains unknown. Version v3.0 of the immunoSEQ assay ran at survey level. Here immunoSEQ multiplex PCR was the method, and the copy in TCRdb shows in-frame clones only, minus some. The repertoire holds 25,000 to 40,000 clones, about 85% seen once, with 13% in the top ten. This entry is derived from a study of long-term antiretroviral therapy in people with HIV. Per germline, CDR1 MGHRA and CDR2 YSYEKL. The CDR3 consists of 16 residues. Losses at the gene ends were 3 bases for V and 1 base for J; bases not matched to a gene: 5. Whole-study results and caveats: Clonal expansions arising prior to ART prevailed in the repertoire at every time point. HIV repertoire CDR3 lengths ranged less widely than those of controls.

The specimen was unsorted PBMCs, collected 1.1 years after starting antiretroviral therapy. This receptor was obtained from a man between 18 and 35 years old with HIV. The rearrangement links TRBV4-1 to TRBJ2-1; 8 bases are shared with TRBD2. The CDR3 reads CASSHREGGSYNEQFF. DNA for the CDR3: TGCGCCAGCAGCCATCGGGAGGGGGGATCCTACAATGAGCAGTTCTTC.